Below, one T cell receptor beta chain is given with its context. Its antigen is unknown. Sorted-subset replicate PCRs used approximately 180 ng of genomic DNA. This amount corresponded to some 30,000 T cell genomes. Sequencing used immunoSEQ multiplex PCR; TCRdb keeps in-frame clones, though not all of them. This sample has about 2.4 million clones, with more than 85% found just once. Germline V CDR1 and CDR2: SGHDN, FVKESK. The length of the CDR3 is 22 residues. V lost 2 bases to trimming and J lost 0 bases; unmatched junction nucleotides: 22. This entry comes from a study of shared clonotypes between healthy human individuals. About the research overall: The composition of the donors was a couple of women and a few men aged 18 to 49. Whole-study findings and limits: Though the depth was large, rarefaction showed that sorted-subset sequencing was incomplete. Sampling covered blood only; tissue repertoires likely differ.

The rearrangement links TRBV14 to TRBJ1-5; 7 nucleotides align to TRBD1. The sequenced sample was naive CD4+ T cells from PBMCs. Sample subset: CD45RA+ positively selected. The clonotype originates from a man younger than 30 in good health. Some clones in this sample may be carry-over from other donors' samples. CDR3 residues: CASSQRGQPRGRLANSNQPQHF. The DNA of the CDR3 is TGTGCCAGCAGCCAAAGGGGGCAACCGAGGGGGAGACTCGCTAATAGCAATCAGCCCCAGCATTTT.